Presented here are 24 T cell receptor beta chains from one specimen sequenced in a study of shared clonotypes between healthy human individuals. Clones were sequenced by immunoSEQ multiplex PCR, and TCRdb holds only the in-frame ones, with some missing. The sample contains a few million clones, approximately 90% of which appear only once. The material sequenced was naive CD4+ T cells sorted from blood. The subset: CD45RA+ positively selected. The origin of the receptors is a man aged 18 to 30 in good health.

The CDR3 loop reads CASSFGRGSGLAYEAFF. DNA for the CDR3: TGCGCCAGCAGCTTCGGAAGGGGTAGTGGTCTCGCCTACGAAGCTTTCTTT. The rearrangement links TRBV5-1 to TRBJ1-1, with D possibly matching TRBD1 (5 bases). V was shortened by 2 bases and J by 8 bases, with 25 bases between the two germline ends. The CDR3 has 17 amino acids. Germline CDR1 is SGHRS and CDR2 is YFSETQ.

The chain employs TRBV29-1 and TRBJ2-7; the match to TRBD1 covers 7 bases. After removal of 3 bases from V and 3 bases from J, the junction contained 2 bases not matched to a gene. The CDR3 is 12 amino acids. CDR1 is SQVTM, CDR2 ANQGSEA, per germline. DNA for the CDR3: TGCAGCGTTGAGACAGGGCTCTACGAGCAGTACTTC. This codes for CSVETGLYEQYF.

This rearrangement joins TRBV2 to TRBJ1-3; a possible D gene is TRBD1 (6 bases). Germline assignment: CDR1 SNHLY and CDR2 FYNNEI. Trimming pared 2 bases from V and 4 bases from J, leaving 6 bases between. CDR3 size: 13 residues. CDR3 bases: TGTGCCAGCAGTGAACAGGGGGGAAACACCATATATTTT. It codes for CASSEQGGNTIYF.

This clone came up once. V and J are TRBV18 and TRBJ2-7, with TRBD1 as a possible D gene (6 bases). The CDR3 sequence is 14 residues long. V lost 4 bases to trimming and J lost 3 bases, with 13 bases between them. Per the germline V gene, CDR1 is KGHSH and CDR2 is LQKENI. CDR3 DNA sequence: TGTGCCAGCTCACTTCCCGGACAGAACTACGAGCAGTACTTC. It codes for CASSLPGQNYEQYF.

The J gene is TRBJ1-5, the V gene TRBV6-1; D not certain. The CDR3 has 16 residues. Germline V gene data show CDR1 as MNHNS and CDR2 as SASEGT. With 3 bases removed from V and 6 bases from J, the gap between germline ends came to 18 bases. CDR3 nucleotides: TGTGCCAGCAGTGAGGATGGAACAGTAACATTTCAGCCCCAGCATTTT. This codes for CASSEDGTVTFQPQHF.

V and J are TRBV5-6 and TRBJ2-1; no clear D. Germline loops: CDR1 SGHDT, CDR2 YYEEEE. Trimming left V 3 bases short and J 0 bases short, with 16 bases between. The CDR3 length is 17 residues. CDR3 residues: CASSSITWALSYNEQFF. CDR3 nucleotides: TGTGCCAGCAGCTCGATAACGTGGGCCCTCTCCTACAATGAGCAGTTCTTC.

The rearrangement joins TRBV18 to TRBJ1-3; weak D call: TRBD1 (5 bases). Trimming removed 2 bases from V and 4 bases from J, with 12 bases in between. The length of the CDR3 is 15 residues. Germline CDR1 is KGHSH and CDR2 is LQKENI. The CDR3 loop is CASSPFSGDGNTIYF. The CDR3 coding sequence is TGTGCCAGCTCACCATTTTCCGGGGACGGAAACACCATATATTTT.

The CDR3: CASTQMEAANYGYTF. The CDR3, as DNA: TGTGCCAGCACCCAGATGGAGGCAGCTAACTATGGCTACACCTTC. The rearrangement links TRBV7-3 to TRBJ1-2; D is unclear. Trimming cost V 7 bases and J 0 bases, with 15 bases left between them. The CDR3 is 15 amino acids. CDR1 SGHTA and CDR2 FQGTGA come from the germline V gene.

The chain employs TRBV5-6 and TRBJ2-7; D might be TRBD2 (6 bases). This CDR3 is built from 16 residues. V was cut by 2 bases and J by 2 bases, with 17 bases left in between. The germline CDR1 and CDR2 sequences are SGHDT and YYEEEE. The CDR3 DNA follows: TGTGCCAGCAGCTTTCGGTCTGGTAGCGGAGCCTACGAGCAGTACTTC. Its protein is CASSFRSGSGAYEQYF. Together with reference TRBV5-6 and TRBJ2-7, the CDR3 gives the full variable domain: DAGVTQSPTHLIKTRGQQVTLRCSPKSGHDTVSWYQQALGQGPQFIFQYYEEEERQRGNFPDRFSGHQFPNYSSELNVNALLLGDSALYLCASSFRSGSGAYEQYFGPGTRLTVT.

This clone was picked up one time. This chain connects TRBV5-6 to TRBJ2-1; 11 bases line up with TRBD2. Germline V CDR1 and CDR2: SGHDT, YYEEEE. The CDR3 contains 17 residues. V lost 3 bases, J lost 4 bases, and 9 bases stayed unmatched. The CDR3 loop reads CASSSLRLAGRYNEQFF. DNA for the CDR3: TGTGCCAGCAGCTCGCTCCGACTAGCGGGAAGATACAATGAGCAGTTCTTC.

J is TRBJ2-7 and V is TRBV5-1; D is undetermined. V shed 2 bases and J shed 4 bases, with 10 bases lying between them. From germline, CDR1 is SGHRS and CDR2 YFSETQ. The CDR3 is 13 residues long. The CDR3 reads CASSLNNGYEQYF. The CDR3 DNA reads TGCGCCAGCAGCTTAAATAACGGATACGAGCAGTACTTC.

The chain uses TRBV15 and TRBJ2-7; no firm D call. The CDR3 loop spans 15 amino acids. V was pared by 6 bases and J by 7 bases, with 22 bases between. Per germline, CDR1 LNHNV and CDR2 YYDKDF (reference sequence). CDR3 sequence (DNA): TGTGCCACCAGTAATTTGGACGGAAAGGCCTTGGAGCAGTACTTC. Its protein product is CATSNLDGKALEQYF.

The chain combines TRBV6-1 with TRBJ2-2; D remains unclear. Germline lookup yields CDR1 MNHNS and CDR2 SASEGT. The length of the CDR3 is 14 residues. V dropped 9 bases and J dropped 2 bases, with 13 bases sitting between them. The CDR3 DNA reads as TGTGCCAGTAGGGCATCCTTCAACACCGGGGAGCTGTTTTTT. This gives the protein CASRASFNTGELFF.

This clone was counted a single time. The chain links TRBV30 to TRBJ1-1; D ambiguous. V was cut by 8 bases and J by 9 bases, with 13 bases left in between. CDR3 length equals 10 residues. Germline V gives CDR1 GTSNPN, CDR2 SVGIG (reference sequence). Here the CDR3 DNA reads TGTGCCCTACAGAGTCCTAAAGCTTTCTTT. The encoded protein is CALQSPKAFF. The variable domain in full, with the rest retrieved from reference TRBV30 and TRBJ1-1, is SQTIHQWPATLVQPVGSPLSLECTVEGTSNPNLYWYRQAAGRGLQLLFYSVGIGQISSEVPQNLSASRPQDRQFILSSKKLLLSDSGFYLCALQSPKAFFGQGTRLTVV.

The rearrangement joins TRBV9 to TRBJ2-3; TRBD2 aligns across 7 bases. The V and J ends lost 0 bases and 0 bases, in that order; junction bases with no gene match: 7. The CDR3 loop spans 17 amino acids. Germline V gives CDR1 SGDLS, CDR2 YYNGEE. The CDR3 DNA reads TGTGCCAGCAGCGTAGTTCGCCACGGGGGGAGCACAGATACGCAGTATTTT. Its protein product is CASSVVRHGGSTDTQYF.

The J gene is TRBJ1-1, the V gene TRBV18; tentatively, D is TRBD1 (6 bases). Per the germline V gene, CDR1 is KGHSH and CDR2 is LQKENI. V shed 1 base and J shed 8 bases, with 11 bases lying between them. This CDR3 region has 13 residues. In DNA, the CDR3 is TGTGCCAGCTCACCACTGGACAGATCGGAAGCTTTCTTT. Protein: CASSPLDRSEAFF.

Details on this clone: The sample carries other DNA sequences with the same CDR3. The V and J genes are TRBV30 and TRBJ1-3; no reliable D call. CDR1 and CDR2 (germline): GTSNPN, SVGIG (reference sequence). V was pared by 0 bases and J by 3 bases, with 9 bases between. CDR3 length: 14 residues. The CDR3: CAWSVGGRGNTIYF. In DNA, the CDR3 is TGTGCCTGGAGTGTAGGCGGACGTGGAAACACCATATATTTT. Full variable domain (missing parts from reference TRBV30 and TRBJ1-3): SQTIHQWPATLVQPVGSPLSLECTVEGTSNPNLYWYRQAAGRGLQLLFYSVGIGQISSEVPQNLSASRPQDRQFILSSKKLLLSDSGFYLCAWSVGGRGNTIYFGEGSWLTVV.

This clone was seen a few times. The V gene is TRBV19, the J gene TRBJ1-1; D perhaps matches TRBD1 (5 bases). Germline values: CDR1 LNHDA, CDR2 SQIVND (reference sequence). With 7 bases removed from V and 0 bases from J, the gap between germline ends came to 12 bases. The CDR3 sequence is 14 residues long. CDR3 bases: TGTGCCAGTACCACAGGACGGCTGAACACTGAAGCTTTCTTT. As protein: CASTTGRLNTEAFF.

A few counts support this clone. V usage is TRBV10-3 and J usage is TRBJ1-5; TRBD1 agrees at 7 bases. The germline CDR1 and CDR2 sequences are ENHRY and SYGVKD. This CDR3 comprises 13 residues. The trim removed 7 bases at V and 7 bases at J, leaving 7 bases unmatched. Here the CDR3 reads CAITDREEQPQHF. DNA of the CDR3: TGTGCCATCACCGACAGGGAGGAACAGCCCCAGCATTTT.

The gene calls are TRBV9 and TRBJ2-3; D uncertain. In germline, CDR1 is SGDLS, CDR2 YYNGEE. V lost 1 base to trimming and J lost 0 bases, with 9 bases between them. The CDR3 has 15 residues. The DNA for the CDR3 is TGTGCCAGCAGCGTATGGTCCGTAAGCACAGATACGCAGTATTTT. Its translation: CASSVWSVSTDTQYF.

The rearrangement links TRBV7-3 to TRBJ2-3; no definite D call. CDR3 length: 14 amino acids. CDR1 SGHTA and CDR2 FQGTGA come from the germline V gene. With 5 bases removed from V and 0 bases from J, the gap between germline ends came to 9 bases. The CDR3 spells CASSLGFSTDTQYF. The DNA of the CDR3 is TGTGCCAGCAGCCTCGGGTTTAGCACAGATACGCAGTATTTT.

Concerning this clone: This specimen includes other DNA sequences encoding the same CDR3. This CDR3 reads CASTRQTEAFF. The CDR3, as DNA: TGTGCCAGCACCCGGCAGACTGAAGCTTTCTTT. The chain carries TRBV28 and TRBJ1-1, with D unresolved. The CDR3 consists of 11 residues. CDR1 MDHEN and CDR2 SYDVKM come from the germline V gene. Trimming stripped 7 bases from V and 5 bases from J, with 8 bases between. The full variable domain, its missing parts supplied by reference TRBV28 and TRBJ1-1, is DVKVTQSSRYLVKRTGEKVFLECVQDMDHENMFWYRQDPGLGLRLIYFSYDVKMKEKGDIPEGYSVSREKKERFSLILESASTNQTSMYLCASTRQTEAFFGQGTRLTVV.

The chain recombines TRBV4-1 with TRBJ2-5; the D call may be TRBD1 or TRBD2 (5 bases each). V was trimmed by 5 bases and J by 2 bases, leaving 12 bases between them. Per germline, CDR1 MGHRA and CDR2 YSYEKL. The CDR3 is 14 residues long. CDR3 region: CASSDYRKQETQYF. In DNA form, the CDR3 reads TGCGCCAGCAGCGACTACAGGAAACAAGAGACCCAGTACTTC.

Only one count was recorded for this clone. The same CDR3 can be traced to other DNA sequences in this sample. The chain employs TRBV5-1 and TRBJ2-7; perhaps TRBD2 as D (6 bases). The CDR3 covers 15 residues. The germline V and J ends were trimmed by 0 bases and 0 bases, with 10 bases remaining between them. Germline CDR1 reads SGHRS; CDR2 reads YFSETQ. The CDR3 protein is CASSLEGGGSYEQYF. As DNA, the CDR3 is TGCGCCAGCAGCTTGGAGGGAGGTGGCTCCTACGAGCAGTACTTC.